This TCR beta chain appears in the sequencing data of a study of T-cell memory formation after mild COVID-19. Study details: TCR clusters showed largely donor specificity.

Study outcomes and limitations: Whether second-wave clones peaking at day 37 were SARS-CoV-2 specific went unconfirmed.

Barcoded TCR alpha and TCR beta cDNA libraries with UMIs came from 5'RACE using constant-segment primers. Via MiXCR, TCRdb re-called the 5' RACE reads, giving one row per CDR3 protein. The table includes 280,000 or so distinct CDR3 sequences, roughly 18% detected once. The CDR3 totals 15 residues. V gave up 2 bases and J gave up 5 bases; unmatched junction bases: 4. In this sample, this clonotype turned up a few times. Its specificity is not known. The sequencing input was PBMCs or a T cell subset sorted from them (not recorded which). The TCR was taken from a man aged 18 to 30 who had mild COVID-19 (a few samples of this study predate the infection). Cell type and time point are not known. V and J are TRBV12-3 or TRBV12-4 and TRBJ1-5; 9 bases match TRBD1. The CDR3 loop reads CASSLKGQGDQPQHF. CDR3 bases: TGTGCCAGCAGTTTAAAGGGACAGGGCGATCAGCCCCAGCATTTT.